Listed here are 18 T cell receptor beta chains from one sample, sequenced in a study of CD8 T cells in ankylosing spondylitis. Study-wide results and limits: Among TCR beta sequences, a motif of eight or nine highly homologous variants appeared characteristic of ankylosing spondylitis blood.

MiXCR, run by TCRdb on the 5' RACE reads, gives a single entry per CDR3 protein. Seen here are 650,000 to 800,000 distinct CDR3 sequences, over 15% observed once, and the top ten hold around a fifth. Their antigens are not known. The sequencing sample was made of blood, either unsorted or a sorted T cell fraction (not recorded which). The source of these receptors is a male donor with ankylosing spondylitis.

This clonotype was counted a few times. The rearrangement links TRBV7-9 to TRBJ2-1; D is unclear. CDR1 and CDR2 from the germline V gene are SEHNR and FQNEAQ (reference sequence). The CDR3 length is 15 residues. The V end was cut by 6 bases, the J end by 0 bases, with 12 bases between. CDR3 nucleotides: TGTGCCAGCAGTAAGGAAACGAGCTCCTACAATGAGCAGTTCTTC. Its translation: CASSKETSSYNEQFF.

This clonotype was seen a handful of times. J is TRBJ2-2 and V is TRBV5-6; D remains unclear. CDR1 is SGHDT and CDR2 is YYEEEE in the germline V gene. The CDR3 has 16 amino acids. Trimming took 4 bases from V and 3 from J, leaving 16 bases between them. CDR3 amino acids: CASSPSVKPDTGELFF. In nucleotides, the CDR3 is TGTGCCAGCAGCCCTTCGGTCAAACCCGACACCGGGGAGCTGTTTTTT.

CDR3 DNA sequence: TGTGCCAGCAGTTTGAGGCAGGTTGGTGAGCAGTTCTTC. The encoded protein is CASSLRQVGEQFF. This chain connects TRBV6-5 to TRBJ2-1; D gene uncertain. The CDR3 loop spans 13 amino acids. In germline, CDR1 is MNHEY, CDR2 SVGAGI. V was clipped by 4 bases and J by 9 bases, with 13 bases between them.

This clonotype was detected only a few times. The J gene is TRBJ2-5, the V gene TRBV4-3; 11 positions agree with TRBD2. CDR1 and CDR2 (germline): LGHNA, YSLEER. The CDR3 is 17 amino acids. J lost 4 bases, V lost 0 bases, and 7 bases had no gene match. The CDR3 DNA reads TGCGCCAGCAGCCAAGATCGAGGTAGCGGGAGGGCAGAGACCCAGTACTTC. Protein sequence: CASSQDRGSGRAETQYF.

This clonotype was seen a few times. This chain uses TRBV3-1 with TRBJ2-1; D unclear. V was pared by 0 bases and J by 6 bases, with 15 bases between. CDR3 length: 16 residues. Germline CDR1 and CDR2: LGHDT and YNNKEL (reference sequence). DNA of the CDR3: TGTGCCAGCAGCCAAGAGGGCAATACTTGGGCCAATGAGCAGTTCTTC. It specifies CASSQEGNTWANEQFF.

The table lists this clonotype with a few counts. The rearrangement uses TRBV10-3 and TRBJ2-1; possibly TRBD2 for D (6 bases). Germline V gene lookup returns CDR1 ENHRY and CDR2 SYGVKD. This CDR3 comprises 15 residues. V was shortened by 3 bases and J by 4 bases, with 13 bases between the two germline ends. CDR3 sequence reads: CAISEAAGTYNEQFF. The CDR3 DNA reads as TGTGCCATCAGTGAAGCGGCAGGGACTTACAATGAGCAGTTCTTC.

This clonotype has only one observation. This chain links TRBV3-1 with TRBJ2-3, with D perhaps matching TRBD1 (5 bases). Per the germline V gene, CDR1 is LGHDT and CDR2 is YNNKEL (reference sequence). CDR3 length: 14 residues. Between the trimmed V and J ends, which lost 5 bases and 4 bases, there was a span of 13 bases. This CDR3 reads CASSDRTWADTQYF. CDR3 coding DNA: TGTGCCAGCAGCGACCGGACATGGGCAGATACGCAGTATTTT.

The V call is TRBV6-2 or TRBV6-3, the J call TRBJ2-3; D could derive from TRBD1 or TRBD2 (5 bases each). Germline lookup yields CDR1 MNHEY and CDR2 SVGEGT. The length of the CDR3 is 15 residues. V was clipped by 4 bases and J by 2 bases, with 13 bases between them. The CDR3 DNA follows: TGTGCCAGCAGTTCCGGGACCAAGCTCACAGATACGCAGTATTTT. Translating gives CASSSGTKLTDTQYF.

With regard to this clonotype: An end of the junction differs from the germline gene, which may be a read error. CDR3: CASSGGLAGSSYEKYF. CDR3 bases: TGCGCCAGCAGCGGAGGACTAGCGGGAAGCTCCTACGAGAAGTACTTC. This rearrangement joins TRBV5-1 to TRBJ2-7; 12 bases line up with TRBD2. This CDR3 has 16 residues. Germline V gene lookup returns CDR1 SGHRS and CDR2 YFSETQ.

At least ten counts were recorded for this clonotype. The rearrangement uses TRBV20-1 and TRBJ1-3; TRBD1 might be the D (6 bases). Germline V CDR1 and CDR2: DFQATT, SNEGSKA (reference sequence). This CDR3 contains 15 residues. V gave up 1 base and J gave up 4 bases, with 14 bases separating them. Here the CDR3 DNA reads TGCAGTGCTAGAGCACAGGGATCAAACGGAAACACCATATATTTT. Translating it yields CSARAQGSNGNTIYF.

The CDR3 DNA is TGTGCTTCGGGCGGAGTCAGCACAGATACGCAGTATTTT. Amino acid sequence: CASGGVSTDTQYF. The chain has TRBV7-2 and TRBJ2-3; the D is unclear. Germline CDR1 and CDR2: SGHTA and FQGNSA. The CDR3 is 13 amino acids. Looking up the rest from reference TRBV7-2 and TRBJ2-3 gives the full variable domain: GAGVSQSPSNKVTEKGKDVELRCDPISGHTALYWYRQSLGQGLEFLIYFQGNSAPDKSGLPSDRFSAERTGGSVSTLTIQRTQQEDSAVYLCASGGVSTDTQYFGPGTRLTVL.

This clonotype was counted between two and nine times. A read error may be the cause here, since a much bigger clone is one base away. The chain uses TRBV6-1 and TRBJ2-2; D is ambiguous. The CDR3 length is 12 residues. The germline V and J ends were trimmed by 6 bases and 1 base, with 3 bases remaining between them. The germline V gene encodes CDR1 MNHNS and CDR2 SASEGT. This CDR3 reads CASRLNTGELFF. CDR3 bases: TGTGCCAGCAGGTTGAACACCGGGGAGCTGTTTTTT.

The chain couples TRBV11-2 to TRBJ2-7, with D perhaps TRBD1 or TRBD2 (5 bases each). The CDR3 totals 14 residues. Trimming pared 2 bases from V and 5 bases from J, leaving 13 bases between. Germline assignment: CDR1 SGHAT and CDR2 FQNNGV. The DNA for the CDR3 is TGTGCCAGCAGCTTATCCCCCTGGGACGACGAGCAGTACTTC. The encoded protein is CASSLSPWDDEQYF.

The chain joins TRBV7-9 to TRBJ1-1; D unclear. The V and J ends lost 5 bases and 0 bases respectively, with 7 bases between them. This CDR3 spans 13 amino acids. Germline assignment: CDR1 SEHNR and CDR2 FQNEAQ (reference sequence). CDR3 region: CASSPHLNTEAFF. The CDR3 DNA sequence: TGTGCCAGCAGCCCTCACCTGAACACTGAAGCTTTCTTT.

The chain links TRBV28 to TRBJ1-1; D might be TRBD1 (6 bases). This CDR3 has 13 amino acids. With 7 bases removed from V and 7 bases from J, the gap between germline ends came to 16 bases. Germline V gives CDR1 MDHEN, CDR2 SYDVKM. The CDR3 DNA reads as TGTGCCAGCACCTTGACCCAGGGGTTTGAAGCTTTCTTT. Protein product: CASTLTQGFEAFF. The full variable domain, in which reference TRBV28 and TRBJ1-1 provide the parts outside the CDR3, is DVKVTQSSRYLVKRTGEKVFLECVQDMDHENMFWYRQDPGLGLRLIYFSYDVKMKEKGDIPEGYSVSREKKERFSLILESASTNQTSMYLCASTLTQGFEAFFGQGTRLTVV.

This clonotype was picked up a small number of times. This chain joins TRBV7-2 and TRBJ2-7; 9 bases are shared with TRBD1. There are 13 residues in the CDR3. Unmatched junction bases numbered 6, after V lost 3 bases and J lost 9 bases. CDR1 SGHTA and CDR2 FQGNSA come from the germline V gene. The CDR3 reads CASSLDRGRVQYF. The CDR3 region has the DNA TGTGCCAGCAGCTTGGACAGGGGAAGGGTGCAGTACTTC. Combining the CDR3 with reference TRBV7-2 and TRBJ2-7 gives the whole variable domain GAGVSQSPSNKVTEKGKDVELRCDPISGHTALYWYRQSLGQGLEFLIYFQGNSAPDKSGLPSDRFSAERTGGSVSTLTIQRTQQEDSAVYLCASSLDRGRVQYFGPGTRLTVT.

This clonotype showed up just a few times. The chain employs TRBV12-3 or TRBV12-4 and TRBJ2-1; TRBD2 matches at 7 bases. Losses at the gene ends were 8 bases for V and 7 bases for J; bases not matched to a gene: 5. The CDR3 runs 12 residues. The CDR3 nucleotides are TGTGCCAGCGGTACTAGCGAAAATGAGCAGTTCTTC. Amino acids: CASGTSENEQFF.

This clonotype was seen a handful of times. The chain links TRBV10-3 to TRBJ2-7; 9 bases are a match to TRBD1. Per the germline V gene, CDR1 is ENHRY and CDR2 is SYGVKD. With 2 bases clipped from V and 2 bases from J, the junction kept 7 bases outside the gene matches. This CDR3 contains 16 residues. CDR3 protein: CAISEPDRGVPYEQYF. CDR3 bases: TGTGCCATCAGTGAGCCGGACAGGGGAGTTCCCTACGAGCAGTACTTC.